This note documents a single T cell receptor beta chain sequence. Its cognate antigen is unknown. The germline V gene encodes CDR1 KGHSH and CDR2 LQKENI. The CDR3 runs to 14 residues. V lost 3 bases, J lost 2 bases, and 7 bases lay in between. The sample is drawn from a study of OX40 agonist ivuxolimab in advanced cancers. Study-level information: The patients received agonistic anti-OX40 (CD134) antibody ivuxolimab.

Profiling relied on immunoSEQ multiplex PCR, and the TCRdb table lists in-frame clones only, not all of them. The sample holds approximately 70,000 clones, more than 85% seen once. Findings and limits, study-wide: Also present in some nonresponders was a low level of normalized T-cell clonal expansion.

The receptor was isolated from an adult with an advanced solid tumor such as melanoma, head and neck, liver or kidney cancer. The chain is built from TRBV18 and TRBJ2-2; D gene ambiguous. This specimen was CD4+ or CD8+ T cells sorted from blood, taken in a trial of the OX40 agonist ivuxolimab. CDR3 in DNA: TGTGCCAGCTCACCGCTGGACAACACCGGGGAGCTGTTTTTT. Residues: CASSPLDNTGELFF.